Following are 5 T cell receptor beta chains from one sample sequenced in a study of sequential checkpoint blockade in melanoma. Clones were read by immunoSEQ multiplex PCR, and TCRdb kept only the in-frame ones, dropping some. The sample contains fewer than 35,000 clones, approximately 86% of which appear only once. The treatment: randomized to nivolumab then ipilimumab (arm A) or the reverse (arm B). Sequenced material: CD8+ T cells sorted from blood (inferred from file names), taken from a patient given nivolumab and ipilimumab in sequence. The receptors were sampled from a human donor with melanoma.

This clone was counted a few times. The CDR3 sequence is CASSTEGPSTDTQYF. The CDR3 DNA follows: TGTGCCAGCAGCACCGAGGGCCCTAGCACAGATACGCAGTATTTT. The gene calls are TRBV5-5 and TRBJ2-3; the D gene is possibly TRBD2 (5 bases). The CDR3 has 15 residues. Trimming took 4 bases from V and 0 from J, leaving 12 bases between them. Germline V lookup: CDR1 SGHKS, CDR2 YYEKEE (reference sequence).

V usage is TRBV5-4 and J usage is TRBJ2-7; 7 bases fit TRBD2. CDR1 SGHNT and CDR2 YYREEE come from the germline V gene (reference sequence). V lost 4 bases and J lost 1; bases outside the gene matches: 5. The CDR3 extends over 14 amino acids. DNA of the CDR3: TGTGCCAGCAGCCCCCGACTAGCTTCCTACGAGCAGTACTTC. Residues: CASSPRLASYEQYF.

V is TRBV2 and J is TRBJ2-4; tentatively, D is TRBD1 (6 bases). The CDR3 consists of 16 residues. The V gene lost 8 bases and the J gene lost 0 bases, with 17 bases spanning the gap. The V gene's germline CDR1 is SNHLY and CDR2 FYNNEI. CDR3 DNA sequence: TGTGCCAGCTATGGGTCCAGGGGCCTAGCCAAAAACATTCAGTACTTC. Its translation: CASYGSRGLAKNIQYF.

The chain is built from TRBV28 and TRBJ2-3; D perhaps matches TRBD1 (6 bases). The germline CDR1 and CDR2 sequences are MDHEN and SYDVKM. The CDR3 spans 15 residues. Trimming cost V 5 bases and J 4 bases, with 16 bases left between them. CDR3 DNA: TGTGCCAGCAGTGGGACATCTTCGGGTCCAGATACGCAGTATTTT. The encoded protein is CASSGTSSGPDTQYF.

This CDR3 reads CASSEGGVENIQYF. The CDR3 DNA reads as TGTGCCAGCTCGGAGGGAGGAGTGGAAAACATTCAGTACTTC. This chain uses TRBV6-5 with TRBJ2-4, with a possible D match to TRBD2 (6 bases). The germline V gene encodes CDR1 MNHEY and CDR2 SVGAGI. This CDR3 contains 14 residues. The ends were cut back, 8 bases at V and 5 bases at J, with 16 bases in the middle.